This T cell receptor (beta chain) was retrieved from a study of OX40 agonist ivuxolimab in advanced cancers. Study in general: Therapy given before enrollment (anti-PD-1, anti-PD-L1 or anti-CTLA-4) was allowed, and over 35% had some. Three patients got partial responses; one had hepatocellular carcinoma and two had cutaneous melanoma. Findings of the study overall: On average, CD8+ T cells showed a greater number of expanded clones than CD4+.

Data came from immunoSEQ multiplex PCR; TCRdb stores just in-frame clones and leaves some out. The repertoire holds about 70,000 clones, more than 80% seen once, with approximately 5% in the top ten. With respect to this clone: Its target is unknown.

If patients had autoimmune disease history or systemic immunosuppression, they were excluded. Germline CDR1 reads SQVTM; CDR2 reads ANQGSEA. The V and J ends lost 7 bases and 9 bases, in that order; junction bases with no gene match: 11. The CDR3 is 14 residues long. This receptor was obtained from an adult with an advanced solid tumor such as melanoma, head and neck, liver or kidney cancer. The sample here was CD4+ or CD8+ T cells sorted from blood, taken in a trial of the OX40 agonist ivuxolimab. The V call is TRBV29-1, the J call TRBJ2-1, with TRBD2 matching 11 bases. DNA of the CDR3: TGCAGCGGGGTTATAGCGGGAGGGCCGGTTGAGCAGTTCTTC. Amino acid sequence: CSGVIAGGPVEQFF.